The clone carrying this T cell receptor beta chain showed up just a few times. The antigen is not known. The CDR3 totals 15 residues. Trimming pared 5 bases from V and 3 bases from J, leaving 14 bases between. CDR1 and CDR2 (germline): SGHTA, FQGNSA. These data belong to a study of T-cell reconstitution after alpha-beta-depleted transplantation in children. TCRbeta library construction was performed incorporating unique molecular identifiers. TCRdb re-called the PCR reads with MiXCR, one entry per CDR3 protein. The sample includes roughly 100,000 distinct CDR3 sequences, 5% to 6% seen only once; the top ten take approximately 6.6%. General study findings and limits: Among T cells one year after transplant, newly produced cells accounted for most counts and diversity. The origin of alpha-beta T cells about two months after transplant was reportedly several hundred expanded graft clones. Surviving recipient T cells and thymic progenitors accounted for the high day-60 TCRbeta diversity observed in some patients.

The clonotype was recovered from a female patient aged 2-10 years who had a stem cell transplant for Fanconi anemia, so the T cells may come from the graft donor. Here the sequenced sample was PBMCs, mostly from graft donor cells, taken 60 days after TCRalphabeta/CD19-depleted stem cell transplant. V and J are TRBV7-2 and TRBJ1-3; D unclear. For the CDR3, the DNA is TGTGCCAGCAGCCTGTATGCGGGGTATGGAAACACCATATATTTT. Translation: CASSLYAGYGNTIYF.